Included here is one T cell receptor beta chain sequence, with context. This record comes from a study of blood T cell repertoires in COVID-19. Overall study: PBMCs, B-cell-depleted T cells, or T cells provided the cDNA or gDNA that made up the material.

The authors' processing: Reference gene primers were amplified, and this amplification served to estimate nucleated cell counts. The data were produced by immunoSEQ multiplex PCR, yet TCRdb's version contains in-frame clones alone and is incomplete. The V and J calls and clone size come from that table; D and trimming were worked out from the DNA. This sample yields nearly 250,000 clones, of which roughly 83% are seen a single time; around 2.1% belongs to the top ten. Looked up from germline, CDR1 is SGHVS and CDR2 is FQNEAQ. The CDR3 is made up of 13 amino acids. V shed 7 bases and J shed 1 base, with 10 bases lying between them.

The rearrangement joins TRBV7-8 to TRBJ2-5, with D possibly being TRBD2 (6 bases). Sequencing was performed on PBMCs or T cells enriched from blood (not recorded which). This clonotype was sampled from a woman aged 45-65 years who had recovered from COVID-19. CDR3 sequence reads: CASTRGVQETQYF. The CDR3 DNA reads TGTGCCAGCACCCGCGGGGTCCAAGAGACCCAGTACTTC. The entire variable domain, with the rest obtained from reference TRBV7-8 and TRBJ2-5, is as follows: GAGVSQSPRYKVAKRGQDVALRCDPISGHVSLFWYQQALGQGPEFLTYFQNEAQLDKSGLPSDRFFAERPEGSVSTLKIQRTQQEDSAVYLCASTRGVQETQYFGPGTRLLVL.